The 28 T cell receptor beta chains below come from one sample, sequenced in a study of blood T cells in healthy people across ages. A second PCR, run for about 7 to 11 cycles, used a sample-barcoded 5' primer plus a J-beta primer mix. TCRdb redid the calling of the 5' RACE reads with MiXCR, one entry per CDR3 protein. Of 1.4 million to 1.5 million distinct CDR3 sequences in the sample, around 42% were seen once. Specimen: blood. These receptors all come from a woman under 30 in good health.

The chain's CDR3 is CASSQSSTGGSYNEQFF. DNA of the CDR3: TGTGCCAGCAGCCAATCTTCCACAGGGGGTAGCTACAATGAGCAGTTCTTC. J is TRBJ2-1 and V is TRBV16; TRBD1 agrees at 8 bases. The CDR3 length is 17 residues. Unmatched junction bases numbered 7, after V lost 0 bases and J lost 3 bases. The germline gives CDR1 KGHSY, CDR2 FQNENV.

V and J are TRBV20-1 and TRBJ2-3, with D perhaps matching TRBD2 (5 bases). Trimming removed 2 bases at V and 2 bases at J, with 17 bases between. Germline CDR1 is DFQATT and CDR2 is SNEGSKA (reference sequence). This CDR3 region has 16 residues. The CDR3 DNA reads TGCAGTGCTAGACCCCAGGACTCCCCTTACACAGATACGCAGTATTTT. Translation: CSARPQDSPYTDTQYF.

This clonotype was picked up a small number of times. Here the CDR3 reads CASSEVPSGGADTQYF. In nucleotides, the CDR3 is TGTGCCAGCAGTGAAGTGCCTAGCGGGGGGGCAGATACGCAGTATTTT. The chain is built from TRBV6-1 and TRBJ2-3; 12 bases agree with TRBD2. V lost 1 base, J lost 4 bases, and 3 bases stayed unmatched. Per the germline V gene, CDR1 is MNHNS and CDR2 is SASEGT. This CDR3 is built from 16 residues.

This clonotype was picked up a small number of times. The rearrangement links TRBV12-3 or TRBV12-4 to TRBJ1-2; maybe TRBD1 (5 bases). V was cut by 3 bases and J by 7 bases, with 21 bases left in between. The CDR3 consists of 16 residues. In DNA form, the CDR3 reads TGTGCCAGCAGTTTGGGTCAGGGTGTTGGGCTATCTGGCTACACCTTC. Its protein is CASSLGQGVGLSGYTF.

This clonotype was counted only a few times. The rearrangement links TRBV4-1 to TRBJ2-3; D unclear. This CDR3 comprises 8 residues. Trimming removed 7 bases from V and 10 bases from J, with 3 bases in between. Per germline, CDR1 MGHRA and CDR2 YSYEKL. CDR3 loop: CASTAQYF. The CDR3 DNA reads TGCGCCAGCACCGCGCAGTATTTT.

The table lists this clonotype with a few counts. The chain's CDR3 is CSASPSGKGSDTQYF. The CDR3 nucleotides read TGCAGTGCTAGTCCTAGCGGGAAGGGTTCAGATACGCAGTATTTT. The V gene is TRBV20-1, the J gene TRBJ2-3; 9 bases align to TRBD2. The germline V gene encodes CDR1 DFQATT and CDR2 SNEGSKA (reference sequence). The CDR3 length is 15 residues. The V and J ends lost 3 bases and 4 bases, in that order; junction bases with no gene match: 8.

The rearrangement uses TRBV2 and TRBJ2-5, with 7 bases that match TRBD2. The assigned J gene may be wrong: the sequence end matches TRBJ2-7 better. The CDR3 length is 13 residues. Germline CDR1 reads SNHLY; CDR2 reads FYNNEI. CDR3 nucleotides: TGTGCCAGCAGGTTTGGTGGGAGGGCCGAGCAGTACTTC. It yields the protein CASRFGGRAEQYF.

The chain uses TRBV12-3 or TRBV12-4 and TRBJ2-3; D gene uncertain. V lost 6 bases to trimming and J lost 4 bases, with 17 bases between them. CDR3 length equals 15 residues. The CDR3 DNA is TGTGCCAGCAGCCCTACAGCTCCGAGCGCAGATACGCAGTATTTT. This translates into CASSPTAPSADTQYF.

Regarding this clonotype: Being one base from a much bigger clone, this may be a read error. The genes are TRBV20-1 and TRBJ2-7, with 11 bases that match TRBD2. The CDR3 is made up of 16 amino acids. Germline values: CDR1 DFQATT, CDR2 SNEGSKA (reference sequence). CDR3 sequence reads: CSTRDSGGVVSYEQYF. The CDR3 DNA follows: TGCAGTACTAGGGATAGCGGGGGGGTCGTCTCCTACGAGCAGTACTTC.

This clonotype was seen more than once but under ten times. The chain uses TRBV11-2 and TRBJ2-7; possible D gene TRBD2, 5 bases. The germline V gene has CDR1 SGHAT and CDR2 FQNNGV. The CDR3 runs to 15 residues. The V end was cut by 8 bases, the J end by 7 bases, with 24 bases between. In DNA form, the CDR3 reads TGTGCCAGCGTCGGGTCGAATTCCCTACGACTAGAGCAGTACTTC. This codes for CASVGSNSLRLEQYF.

On this clonotype itself: With a much larger clone just one base away, this may be a read error. J is TRBJ2-7 and V is TRBV29-1; 7 nucleotides agree with TRBD1. J was trimmed by 5 bases and V by 4 bases; bases with no gene match: 14. The CDR3 covers 15 residues. Per the germline V gene, CDR1 is SQVTM and CDR2 is ANQGSEA. The DNA for the CDR3 is TGCAGCGTTGGAACAGGACAGGAGGTTCTAGACGAGCAGTACTTC. It encodes CSVGTGQEVLDEQYF.

The gene calls are TRBV29-1 and TRBJ2-5; TRBD2 aligns across 9 bases. This CDR3 region has 14 residues. Germline CDR1 SQVTM, CDR2 ANQGSEA. The ends lost 1 base at V and 11 bases at J; junction bases unmatched: 11. CDR3 DNA: TGCAGCGTTGAAGGTGCGGGGGGGATCGATGAGCAGTACTTC. It is translated as CSVEGAGGIDEQYF.

V and J are TRBV10-1 and TRBJ2-5, with D tentatively TRBD1 (6 bases). Trimming took 2 bases from V and 5 from J, leaving 15 bases between them. Germline values: CDR1 WNHNN, CDR2 SYGVQD (reference sequence). This CDR3 spans 15 amino acids. The CDR3 is CASSEAGTTLETQYF. The DNA for the CDR3 is TGCGCCAGCAGTGAGGCCGGGACAACCCTGGAGACCCAGTACTTC.

The chain links TRBV2 to TRBJ1-2; no clear D. V dropped 8 bases and J dropped 8 bases, with 21 bases sitting between them. The CDR3 extends over 14 amino acids. CDR1 is SNHLY and CDR2 is FYNNEI in the germline V gene. CDR3: CASCVVPGSTGYTF. CDR3 nucleotide sequence: TGTGCCAGCTGCGTAGTCCCGGGGTCCACGGGCTACACCTTC. Supplemented by reference TRBV2 and TRBJ1-2, the full variable domain reads EPEVTQTPSHQVTQMGQEVILRCVPISNHLYFYWYRQILGQKVEFLVSFYNNEISEKSEIFDDQFSVERPDGSNFTLKIRSTKLEDSAMYFCASCVVPGSTGYTFGSGTRLTVV.

The gene calls are TRBV29-1 and TRBJ1-2; 9 bases align to TRBD1. There are 14 residues in the CDR3. Germline loops: CDR1 SQVTM, CDR2 ANQGSEA. Trimming at V came to 4 bases and at J to 5 bases, leaving 8 bases not matched to a gene. In DNA, the CDR3 is TGCAGCGTTGGGGGACAGGGCACGAGGTATGGCTACACCTTC. This gives the protein CSVGGQGTRYGYTF.

The chain links TRBV3-1 to TRBJ2-3, with 7 bases that match TRBD1. Unmatched junction bases numbered 4, after V lost 5 bases and J lost 2 bases. The CDR3 sequence is 14 residues long. Germline CDR1 reads LGHDT; CDR2 reads YNNKEL (reference sequence). CDR3 DNA sequence: TGTGCCAGCAGCACCACAGGGGACACAGATACGCAGTATTTT. It specifies CASSTTGDTDTQYF.

The chain recombines TRBV2 with TRBJ2-4; no clear D. The DNA end is a closer match to TRBJ2-7, so the J assignment may be wrong. Germline CDR1 and CDR2: SNHLY and FYNNEI. CDR3 size: 12 residues. CDR3 DNA: TGTGCCAGCAGTGATCTGAGGTACGAGCAGTACTTC. Translation: CASSDLRYEQYF.

This clonotype was seen more than once but under ten times. The chain recombines TRBV2 with TRBJ2-7; 12 bases agree with TRBD1. CDR1 and CDR2 (germline): SNHLY, FYNNEI. The CDR3 contains 16 residues. V gave up 5 bases and J gave up 7 bases; unmatched junction bases: 12. CDR3 DNA sequence: TGTGCCAGCAGTCAGGGACTCGGGACAGGGGGCCTAGAGCAGTACTTC. Protein product: CASSQGLGTGGLEQYF.

This clonotype was observed a single time. Germline and junction disagree at one end, which may indicate a read error. The chain uses TRBV15 and TRBJ2-3; no firm D call. The CDR3 sequence is 16 residues long. The V gene's germline CDR1 is LNHNV and CDR2 YYDKDF (reference sequence). CDR3 in DNA: TGTGCCACCGGCAGAGATCCCACTTCAGGCACAGATACGCAGTATTTT. This sequence encodes CATGRDPTSGTDTQYF.

This clonotype was seen a few times. The J gene is TRBJ2-1, the V gene TRBV10-3, with D possibly being TRBD2 (5 bases). V shed 2 bases and J shed 0 bases, with 14 bases lying between them. The CDR3 length is 17 residues. Germline values: CDR1 ENHRY, CDR2 SYGVKD. The CDR3 nucleotides are TGTGCCATCAGTGAGAGGTCGGGGTCGAGCTCCTACAATGAGCAGTTCTTC. It translates to CAISERSGSSSYNEQFF.

A single count supports this clonotype. The chain employs TRBV20-1 and TRBJ1-2; D is perhaps TRBD1 (6 bases). Germline V gene sequence: CDR1 DFQATT, CDR2 SNEGSKA (reference sequence). CDR3 length equals 13 residues. Trimming pared 5 bases from V and 7 bases from J, leaving 17 bases between. The DNA for the CDR3 is TGCAGTGCTGGTGAAATGGGGGCTGCTGGCTACACCTTC. Protein sequence: CSAGEMGAAGYTF.

This sequence joins TRBV2 and TRBJ2-3; either TRBD1 or TRBD2 may fit D (5 bases each). Trimming shortened V by 7 bases and J by 2 bases, and 16 bases separated the two germline ends. CDR1 and CDR2 from the germline V gene are SNHLY and FYNNEI. The CDR3 loop spans 15 amino acids. CDR3 DNA: TGTGCCAGCACCCCACCCGGGGCACTCACAGATACGCAGTATTTT. Translation: CASTPPGALTDTQYF.

The rearrangement uses TRBV29-1 and TRBJ2-7; 7 bases match TRBD1. Germline trimming cut 5 bases from V and 0 bases from J; bases unmatched to any gene: 4. Per germline, CDR1 SQVTM and CDR2 ANQGSEA. CDR3 length: 13 amino acids. Here the CDR3 reads CSVPTGSSYEQYF. The CDR3 region has the DNA TGCAGCGTTCCGACAGGGAGCTCCTACGAGCAGTACTTC.

This clonotype came up a few times. This sequence joins TRBV28 and TRBJ2-7, with TRBD1 as a possible D gene (6 bases). CDR1 is MDHEN and CDR2 is SYDVKM in the germline V gene. Between the trimmed V and J ends, which lost 5 bases and 1 base, there was a span of 15 bases. This CDR3 region has 15 residues. For the CDR3, the DNA is TGTGCCAGCAGTCCATGGACAGACGAGTCCTACGAGCAGTACTTC. This codes for CASSPWTDESYEQYF.

This clonotype was detected a few times. The chain joins TRBV12-3 or TRBV12-4 to TRBJ2-1; D gene ambiguous. The V end lost 4 bases, the J end lost 3 bases, and 13 bases lay between the germline ends. The CDR3 loop spans 15 amino acids. The chain's CDR3 is CASSSSRLFYNEQFF. CDR3 nucleotides: TGTGCCAGCAGTTCCTCCCGCCTATTCTACAATGAGCAGTTCTTC.

This clonotype was seen a handful of times. The chain joins TRBV3-1 to TRBJ2-1; 11 bases align to TRBD2. The J segment lost 2 bases and the V segment lost 4 bases, leaving 10 bases of the junction unmatched. CDR1 and CDR2 (germline): LGHDT, YNNKEL (reference sequence). The CDR3 extends over 18 amino acids. CDR3 loop: CASSPVKLAGAPYNEQFF. The CDR3 DNA reads as TGTGCCAGCAGCCCAGTGAAACTAGCGGGAGCACCCTACAATGAGCAGTTCTTC.

The chain combines TRBV20-1 with TRBJ1-5; tentative D call: TRBD1 (5 bases). Germline V lookup: CDR1 DFQATT, CDR2 SNEGSKA (reference sequence). This CDR3 comprises 16 residues. V lost 1 base and J lost 3, with 16 bases in between. The CDR3 nucleotides are TGCAGTGCTAGAGTCTCGGGTGGCAGGGACAATCAGCCCCAGCATTTT. It is translated as CSARVSGGRDNQPQHF.

A few counts support this clonotype. The chain combines TRBV7-2 with TRBJ1-1, with D maybe TRBD1 (5 bases). The germline gives CDR1 SGHTA, CDR2 FQGNSA. This CDR3 has 16 residues. Trimming took off 5 bases at V and 1 base at J, with 17 bases between the two ends. CDR3 DNA: TGTGCCAGCAGCCCAAGCCAGGGCACCCGGAACACTGAAGCTTTCTTT. Translating it yields CASSPSQGTRNTEAFF.